The rows below give T cell receptor beta chains drawn from one sample of a study of blood T cell repertoires in COVID-19. Sequencing used immunoSEQ multiplex PCR; TCRdb keeps in-frame clones, though not all of them. This sample has 200,000 to 300,000 clones, with 75% to 90% found just once. The sequenced sample was peripheral blood. The origin of the receptors is a man aged 25 to 40 with active or convalescent COVID-19. CDR3s include the opening cysteine and the closing phenylalanine or tryptophan. Each record gives: V gene, D gene, clone size, J gene, CDR3 protein, CDR3 DNA. The D gene is left open where the match is weak. Clone sizes are given selectively: once, few, many, or a class where the clone is expanded.

V gene: TRBV5-6
D gene: -
clone size: few
J gene: TRBJ1-5
CDR3 protein: CASSLGAAHNQPQHF
CDR3 DNA: TGTGCCAGCAGCTTGGGGGCAGCACACAATCAGCCCCAGCATTTT

V gene: TRBV4-1
D gene: -
clone size: -
J gene: TRBJ1-5
CDR3 protein: CASSQDATTNQPQHF
CDR3 DNA: TGCGCCAGCAGCCAAGACGCAACAACGAATCAGCCCCAGCATTTT

V gene: TRBV6-1
D gene: -
clone size: once
J gene: TRBJ1-1
CDR3 protein: CASSEDPRTNTEAFF
CDR3 DNA: TGTGCCAGCAGTGAAGATCCGCGGACTAACACTGAAGCTTTCTTT

V gene: TRBV19
D gene: TRBD1
clone size: -
J gene: TRBJ2-7
CDR3 protein: CASSPGTGGFKKQYF
CDR3 DNA: TGTGCCAGTAGTCCCGGGACAGGGGGATTTAAAAAGCAGTACTTC

V gene: TRBV2
D gene: TRBD1
clone size: -
J gene: TRBJ2-1
CDR3 protein: CASKWDRYNEQFF
CDR3 DNA: TGTGCCAGCAAATGGGACAGATACAATGAGCAGTTCTTC

V gene: TRBV27
D gene: TRBD1
clone size: -
J gene: TRBJ2-1
CDR3 protein: CASSLSGTGLINEQFF
CDR3 DNA: TGTGCCAGCAGTTTATCCGGGACAGGGTTAATAAATGAGCAGTTCTTC

V gene: TRBV29-1
D gene: TRBD2
clone size: once
J gene: TRBJ2-1
CDR3 protein: CSVRPGGFYNEQFF
CDR3 DNA: TGCAGCGTAAGACCGGGGGGATTCTACAATGAGCAGTTCTTC

V gene: TRBV7-2
D gene: -
clone size: -
J gene: TRBJ2-7
CDR3 protein: CASSLEGLTYEQYF
CDR3 DNA: TGTGCCAGCAGCTTAGAGGGACTGACCTACGAGCAGTACTTC

V gene: TRBV13
D gene: TRBD2
clone size: -
J gene: TRBJ2-1
CDR3 protein: CASSTTTSGVNEQFF
CDR3 DNA: TGTGCCAGCAGCACCACGACTAGCGGAGTTAATGAGCAGTTCTTC

V gene: TRBV7-7
D gene: TRBD2
clone size: -
J gene: TRBJ2-5
CDR3 protein: CASSTTGGRQETQYF
CDR3 DNA: TGTGCCAGCTCTACGACCGGGGGGAGGCAAGAGACCCAGTACTTC